This TCR delta chain is drawn from a study of gamma-delta T cells after stem cell transplantation. The CDR3 extends over 21 amino acids. Looked up from germline, CDR1 is GEAIGNYY and CDR2 is EKD. Points on this clone: Its ends do not fully match the called genes, so a read error is possible.

TCRdb re-identified clones in the RT-PCR reads via CATT. The table lists 11,000 or so delta-chain clones, approximately 40% of them singletons. The chain uses TRDV2 and TRDJ3; TRDD3 might be the D (6 bases). Specimen: gamma-delta T cells. The TCR comes from a human donor. It is not recorded whose cells these are; they may come from a transplant donor. CDR3 coding DNA: TGTGCCTGTGACACCGTTCGGTACTGGGTGATACGTTCCTGTGACACCCGACAGATGTTTTTC. Its protein product is CACDTVRYWVIRSCDTRQMFF.